One sample yielded the 32 T cell receptor beta chains listed below, sequenced in a study of T cells in Graves' hyperthyroidism and ophthalmopathy. The CDR3 regions of TCR beta were amplified from RNA transcripts. The study used the HTBI primer set for a first-round RT-PCR of the TCR CDR3. Each CDR3 protein gets one entry after TCRdb re-called the multiplex PCR reads with MiXCR. In the table there are around 660,000 distinct CDR3 sequences, roughly 46% of which are singletons. Specimen: peripheral blood or thyroid tissue (not recorded which). The receptors were sampled from an adult man with Graves' disease, either hyperthyroidism or ophthalmopathy (not recorded which).

This chain links TRBV6-6 with TRBJ1-6; TRBD1 might be the D (6 bases). Germline V gene sequence: CDR1 MNHNY, CDR2 SVGAGI (reference sequence). Deletions cut 5 bases from V and 10 bases from J, with 15 bases between. This CDR3 is 14 amino acids long. The CDR3 DNA reads as TGTGCCAGCAGTGTAGGACAGTATGGATCACCCCTCCACTTT. Its translation: CASSVGQYGSPLHF.

There are many counts of this clonotype. This sequence joins TRBV29-1 and TRBJ1-1; 7 nucleotides agree with TRBD1. Looked up from germline, CDR1 is SQVTM and CDR2 is ANQGSEA. The CDR3 has 14 amino acids. V shed 4 bases and J 2 bases; nucleotides not matched to a gene: 7. For the CDR3, the DNA is TGCAGCGTTGGGGCAGGGGGTTTAAACACTGAAGCTTTCTTT. Protein sequence: CSVGAGGLNTEAFF.

The chain joins TRBV7-9 to TRBJ2-7, with TRBD2 as a possible D gene (6 bases). CDR1 SEHNR and CDR2 FQNEAQ come from the germline V gene (reference sequence). The CDR3 is made up of 15 amino acids. V lost 3 bases and J lost 2, with 14 bases in between. CDR3 loop: CASSFQPAGTYEQYF. The CDR3 DNA reads TGTGCCAGCAGCTTTCAGCCGGCGGGGACCTACGAGCAGTACTTC. Together with reference TRBV7-9 and TRBJ2-7, the CDR3 gives the full variable domain: DTGVSQNPRHKITKRGQNVTFRCDPISEHNRLYWYRQTLGQGPEFLTYFQNEAQLEKSRLLSDRFSAERPKGSFSTLEIQRTEQGDSAMYLCASSFQPAGTYEQYFGPGTRLTVT.

As for this clonotype: Mismatch with germline at one junction end may stem from a read error. The V and J genes are TRBV5-1 and TRBJ1-2; D unclear. Germline CDR1 reads SGHRS; CDR2 reads YFSETQ. The CDR3 length is 13 residues. The CDR3 DNA reads as TGCGCCAGCAGCCACGATCTCTCCTATGGCTACGCCTTC. It codes for CASSHDLSYGYAF.

With respect to this clonotype: One junction end does not reproduce the germline sequence, and a read error may be involved. V is TRBV24-1 and J is TRBJ1-5; TRBD1 matches 7 bases. Germline lookup yields CDR1 KGHDR and CDR2 SFDVKD. The CDR3 loop spans 17 amino acids. Here the CDR3 reads CASSEGTAAYSNQPQHF. DNA for the CDR3: TGTGCCAGCAGTGAAGGGACAGCGGCGTATAGCAATCAGCCCCAGCATTTT.

The sample holds many counts of this clonotype. The chain employs TRBV29-1 and TRBJ1-4; D call uncertain. Germline CDR1 reads SQVTM; CDR2 reads ANQGSEA. V lost 6 bases to trimming and J lost 5 bases, with 13 bases between them. The CDR3 loop spans 13 amino acids. The DNA of the CDR3 is TGCAGCGTAGTGGAGGGCAAAAATGAAAAACTGTTTTTT. This translates into CSVVEGKNEKLFF.

This chain joins TRBV5-1 and TRBJ1-6; D is perhaps TRBD1 (5 bases). The CDR3 length is 16 residues. Germline CDR1 reads SGHRS; CDR2 reads YFSETQ. The V gene lost 3 bases and the J gene lost 7 bases, with 17 bases spanning the gap. CDR3 nucleotide sequence: TGCGCCAGCAGCTCGGTGGCCGGGGCCGTAAATTCACCCCTCCACTTT. Translation: CASSSVAGAVNSPLHF.

Only a few counts were recorded for this clonotype. The chain joins TRBV7-9 to TRBJ2-5; D possibly corresponds to TRBD2 (5 bases). Trimming took 6 bases from V and 10 from J, leaving 15 bases between them. CDR1 is SEHNR and CDR2 is FQNEAQ in the germline V gene (reference sequence). CDR3 length: 12 residues. The CDR3 nucleotides are TGTGCCAGCAGTTACTCGGGAATCAACCAGTACTTC. Encoded protein: CASSYSGINQYF. Drawing the rest from reference TRBV7-9 and TRBJ2-5, the complete variable domain is DTGVSQNPRHKITKRGQNVTFRCDPISEHNRLYWYRQTLGQGPEFLTYFQNEAQLEKSRLLSDRFSAERPKGSFSTLEIQRTEQGDSAMYLCASSYSGINQYFGPGTRLLVL.

The chain combines TRBV29-1 with TRBJ2-7; D not certain. Looked up from germline, CDR1 is SQVTM and CDR2 is ANQGSEA. The CDR3 runs 13 residues. The V gene lost 0 bases and the J gene lost 3 bases, with 9 bases spanning the gap. CDR3 sequence (DNA): TGCAGCGTTGAAGAGGTGGGCGGCTACGAGCAGTACTTC. This encodes CSVEEVGGYEQYF.

The table lists this clonotype with many counts. One junction end does not reproduce the germline sequence, and a read error may be involved. The chain is built from TRBV29-1 and TRBJ1-2; D not resolved. Germline CDR1 SQVTM, CDR2 ANQGSEA. CDR3 length: 9 residues. DNA of the CDR3: TGCAGCGTTGATCTAGGGCCAAGCTTC. Translating it yields CSVDLGPSF. Using reference TRBV29-1 and TRBJ1-2 for the parts outside the CDR3, the full variable domain is SAVISQKPSRDICQRGTSLTIQCQVDSQVTMMFWYRQQPGQSLTLIATANQGSEATYESGFVIDKFPISRPNLTFSTLTVSNMSPEDSSIYLCSVDLGPSFGSGTRLTVV.

The genes are TRBV15 and TRBJ1-4; a possible D gene is TRBD1 (6 bases). V lost 0 bases to trimming and J lost 8 bases, with 13 bases between them. CDR1 LNHNV and CDR2 YYDKDF come from the germline V gene (reference sequence). This CDR3 contains 15 residues. The CDR3 protein is CATSRDRGLAEKLFF. Written as DNA, the CDR3 is TGTGCCACCAGCAGAGACAGGGGTTTGGCCGAAAAACTGTTTTTT.

This clonotype was counted at least ten times. This chain uses TRBV29-1 with TRBJ2-3; 9 nucleotides match TRBD2. Germline lookup yields CDR1 SQVTM and CDR2 ANQGSEA. The ends lost 5 bases at V and 1 base at J; junction bases unmatched: 1. The CDR3 has 13 residues. This CDR3 is CSVRTSGTDTQYF. The CDR3 DNA sequence: TGCAGCGTTCGGACTAGCGGCACAGATACGCAGTATTTT.

This clonotype showed up just a few times. The genes are TRBV19 and TRBJ1-4; TRBD1 aligns across 7 bases. The CDR3 contains 14 residues. CDR1 is LNHDA, CDR2 SQIVND, per germline (reference sequence). Trimming at V came to 7 bases and at J to 7 bases, leaving 9 bases not matched to a gene. CDR3: CASNPTGRGEKLFF. Written as DNA, the CDR3 is TGTGCCAGTAATCCGACAGGGCGGGGTGAAAAACTGTTTTTT.

Concerning this clonotype itself: A much larger clone is a single base away; this may be a read error. V usage is TRBV7-8 and J usage is TRBJ2-7; D may match TRBD1 or TRBD2 (5 bases each). This CDR3 is 14 amino acids long. Deletions cut 5 bases from V and 5 bases from J, with 16 bases between. Germline V lookup: CDR1 SGHVS, CDR2 FQNEAQ. CDR3 amino acids: CASSLVRERHEQYF. The CDR3 region has the DNA TGTGCCAGCAGCCTGGTCAGGGAGAGGCACGAGCAGTACTTC.

This clonotype showed up just a few times. V is TRBV29-1 and J is TRBJ1-4; the match to TRBD1 covers 7 bases. V lost 3 bases and J lost 2; bases outside the gene matches: 9. The CDR3 has 16 residues. In germline, CDR1 is SQVTM, CDR2 ANQGSEA. The CDR3 sequence is CSVDRVNRGTNEKLFF. CDR3 DNA sequence: TGCAGCGTTGACAGGGTGAACAGGGGTACTAATGAAAAACTGTTTTTT.

This clonotype has just one count. The junction shows a germline mismatch at one end, possibly a read error. The V call is TRBV19, the J call TRBJ1-4, with D possibly matching TRBD1 (5 bases). The germline CDR1 and CDR2 sequences are LNHDA and SQIVND (reference sequence). CDR3 size: 15 residues. The DNA for the CDR3 is TGTGCCAGTAATAGGGACGGAGCAACTAATGAAAAACTGCTTTTT. Protein product: CASNRDGATNEKLLF.

This sequence joins TRBV7-2 and TRBJ1-5; D is ambiguous. The CDR3 contains 15 residues. Germline V gene lookup returns CDR1 SGHTA and CDR2 FQGNSA. V was pared by 2 bases and J by 0 bases, with 8 bases between. This chain's CDR3 is CASSLRLGSNQPQHF. The CDR3 DNA follows: TGTGCCAGCAGCTTAAGACTGGGTAGCAATCAGCCCCAGCATTTT.

This clonotype was recorded at least ten times. The chain couples TRBV29-1 to TRBJ1-2; 10 bases fit TRBD1. Germline lookup yields CDR1 SQVTM and CDR2 ANQGSEA. This CDR3 has 14 residues. The trim removed 3 bases at V and 4 bases at J, leaving 5 bases unmatched. This chain's CDR3 is CSVDRQGAGYGYTF. The CDR3 nucleotides read TGCAGCGTTGATCGACAGGGGGCCGGCTATGGCTACACCTTC. The full variable domain, its missing parts supplied by reference TRBV29-1 and TRBJ1-2, is SAVISQKPSRDICQRGTSLTIQCQVDSQVTMMFWYRQQPGQSLTLIATANQGSEATYESGFVIDKFPISRPNLTFSTLTVSNMSPEDSSIYLCSVDRQGAGYGYTFGSGTRLTVV.

This clonotype was seen repeatedly, ten times or more. The rearrangement links TRBV9 to TRBJ1-1, with D perhaps TRBD1 (5 bases). The CDR3 runs to 10 residues. Germline V gene sequence: CDR1 SGDLS, CDR2 YYNGEE. The V and J ends lost 7 bases and 4 bases respectively, with 5 bases between them. This CDR3 is CASGGTEAFF. CDR3 DNA sequence: TGTGCCAGCGGGGGCACTGAAGCTTTCTTT.

The chain recombines TRBV2 with TRBJ2-5, with D possibly matching TRBD1 (5 bases). There are 14 residues in the CDR3. V was cut by 3 bases and J by 2 bases, with 10 bases left in between. In germline, CDR1 is SNHLY, CDR2 FYNNEI. The CDR3 DNA sequence: TGTGCCAGCAGTGATGCGACAGTACAAGAGACCCAGTACTTC. Encoded protein: CASSDATVQETQYF. The full variable domain, rest sourced from reference TRBV2 and TRBJ2-5, is EPEVTQTPSHQVTQMGQEVILRCVPISNHLYFYWYRQILGQKVEFLVSFYNNEISEKSEIFDDQFSVERPDGSNFTLKIRSTKLEDSAMYFCASSDATVQETQYFGPGTRLLVL.

The J gene is TRBJ2-5, the V gene TRBV7-9; 11 positions agree with TRBD2. V trimming: 5 bases; J trimming: 1 base; junction bases outside the gene matches: 9. Germline CDR1 and CDR2: SEHNR and FQNEAQ (reference sequence). The CDR3 has 17 amino acids. CDR3 in DNA: TGTGCCAGCAGCCCCGAACTAGCGGGAGAGAGCCAAGAGACCCAGTACTTC. Translation gives CASSPELAGESQETQYF.

CDR3 sequence (DNA): TGTGCCAGCAGCAACCGGGACAGCAGGGATCCCTACGAGCAGTACTTC. Its protein product is CASSNRDSRDPYEQYF. This rearrangement joins TRBV7-9 to TRBJ2-7, with TRBD1 matching over 7 bases. With 5 bases clipped from V and 2 bases from J, the junction kept 12 bases outside the gene matches. CDR1 and CDR2 from the germline V gene are SEHNR and FQNEAQ (reference sequence). The CDR3 extends over 16 amino acids.

This chain connects TRBV2 to TRBJ1-4; TRBD1 might be the D (5 bases). The ends were cut back, 4 bases at V and 6 bases at J, with 12 bases in the middle. CDR3 length: 14 residues. The germline V gene has CDR1 SNHLY and CDR2 FYNNEI. The CDR3 here is CASSGGGVDEKLFF. In nucleotides, the CDR3 is TGTGCCAGCAGTGGGGGGGGTGTGGATGAAAAACTGTTTTTT. Drawing the rest from reference TRBV2 and TRBJ1-4, the complete variable domain is EPEVTQTPSHQVTQMGQEVILRCVPISNHLYFYWYRQILGQKVEFLVSFYNNEISEKSEIFDDQFSVERPDGSNFTLKIRSTKLEDSAMYFCASSGGGVDEKLFFGSGTQLSVL.

The gene calls are TRBV25-1 and TRBJ1-2; D not resolved. Germline assignment: CDR1 MGHDK and CDR2 SYGVNS. The CDR3 loop spans 12 amino acids. CDR3 protein: CVIKRSNYGYTF. The CDR3 DNA follows: TGTGTCATCAAACGGTCTAACTATGGCTACACCTTC.

This clonotype appeared a few times. The chain joins TRBV7-2 to TRBJ1-4, with D possibly matching TRBD1 (5 bases). The length of the CDR3 is 14 residues. Germline-derived CDR1 and CDR2 are SGHTA and FQGNSA. V shed 5 bases and J shed 8 bases, with 15 bases lying between them. The CDR3 DNA reads TGTGCCAGCAGCCATTCATCGGGGCGCGAAAAACTGTTTTTT. Its translation is CASSHSSGREKLFF.

This rearrangement joins TRBV10-3 to TRBJ1-6; tentative D call: TRBD1 (6 bases). Germline V gives CDR1 ENHRY, CDR2 SYGVKD. The CDR3 runs to 15 residues. V lost 3 bases to trimming and J lost 3 bases, with 9 bases between them. The CDR3 coding sequence is TGTGCCATCAGTGAAGGACAGAGCTATAATTCACCCCTCCACTTT. It yields the protein CAISEGQSYNSPLHF.

This clonotype was observed a handful of times. The genes are TRBV5-1 and TRBJ2-7, with TRBD1 matching 10 bases. Germline V gives CDR1 SGHRS, CDR2 YFSETQ. The CDR3 spans 14 residues. V lost 4 bases and J lost 5; bases outside the gene matches: 6. CDR3 nucleotides: TGCGCCAGCAGCCTGGGACAGGGGTACAACGAGCAGTACTTC. Protein product: CASSLGQGYNEQYF.

This clonotype was detected only a few times. The chain couples TRBV9 to TRBJ1-3; D not certain. Per the germline V gene, CDR1 is SGDLS and CDR2 is YYNGEE. The CDR3 contains 14 residues. V shed 4 bases and J shed 2 bases, with 10 bases lying between them. In nucleotides, the CDR3 is TGTGCCAGCAGCCCCCTCGCGACTGGAAACACCATATATTTT. It is translated as CASSPLATGNTIYF.

This clonotype was seen once. This could be a read error, since a much larger clone is one nucleotide away. This chain connects TRBV10-3 to TRBJ1-1; no clear D gene. Germline V CDR1 and CDR2: ENHRY, SYGVKD. V was pared by 1 base and J by 0 bases, with 6 bases between. CDR3 size: 14 residues. DNA of the CDR3: TGTGCCATCAGTGAGTACACATTGAACACTGAAGCTTTCTTT. Its translation: CAISEYTLNTEAFF.

This rearrangement joins TRBV29-1 to TRBJ1-1, with 7 bases identical to TRBD1. In germline, CDR1 is SQVTM, CDR2 ANQGSEA. The V segment lost 6 bases and the J segment 1 base; nucleotides outside the gene matches: 8. The CDR3 sequence is 14 residues long. In nucleotides, the CDR3 is TGCAGCGTCGGGACAGTCACAACGAACACTGAAGCTTTCTTT. It translates to CSVGTVTTNTEAFF.

The chain is built from TRBV29-1 and TRBJ1-1, with D uncertain. CDR1 and CDR2 (germline): SQVTM, ANQGSEA. V was trimmed by 7 bases and J by 0 bases, leaving 9 bases between them. The CDR3 totals 12 residues. For the CDR3, the DNA is TGCAGCGCCGGGGTTATGAACACTGAAGCTTTCTTT. Residues: CSAGVMNTEAFF.

This clonotype has a count of ten or more. The J gene is TRBJ1-6, the V gene TRBV25-1, with 7 bases matching TRBD1. The CDR3 sequence is 14 residues long. Germline CDR1 and CDR2: MGHDK and SYGVNS. J lost 7 bases, V lost 4 bases, and 4 bases had no gene match. The CDR3 coding sequence is TGTGCCAGCAGTGTCGGGACAGAAAATTCACCCCTCCACTTT. Protein product: CASSVGTENSPLHF.